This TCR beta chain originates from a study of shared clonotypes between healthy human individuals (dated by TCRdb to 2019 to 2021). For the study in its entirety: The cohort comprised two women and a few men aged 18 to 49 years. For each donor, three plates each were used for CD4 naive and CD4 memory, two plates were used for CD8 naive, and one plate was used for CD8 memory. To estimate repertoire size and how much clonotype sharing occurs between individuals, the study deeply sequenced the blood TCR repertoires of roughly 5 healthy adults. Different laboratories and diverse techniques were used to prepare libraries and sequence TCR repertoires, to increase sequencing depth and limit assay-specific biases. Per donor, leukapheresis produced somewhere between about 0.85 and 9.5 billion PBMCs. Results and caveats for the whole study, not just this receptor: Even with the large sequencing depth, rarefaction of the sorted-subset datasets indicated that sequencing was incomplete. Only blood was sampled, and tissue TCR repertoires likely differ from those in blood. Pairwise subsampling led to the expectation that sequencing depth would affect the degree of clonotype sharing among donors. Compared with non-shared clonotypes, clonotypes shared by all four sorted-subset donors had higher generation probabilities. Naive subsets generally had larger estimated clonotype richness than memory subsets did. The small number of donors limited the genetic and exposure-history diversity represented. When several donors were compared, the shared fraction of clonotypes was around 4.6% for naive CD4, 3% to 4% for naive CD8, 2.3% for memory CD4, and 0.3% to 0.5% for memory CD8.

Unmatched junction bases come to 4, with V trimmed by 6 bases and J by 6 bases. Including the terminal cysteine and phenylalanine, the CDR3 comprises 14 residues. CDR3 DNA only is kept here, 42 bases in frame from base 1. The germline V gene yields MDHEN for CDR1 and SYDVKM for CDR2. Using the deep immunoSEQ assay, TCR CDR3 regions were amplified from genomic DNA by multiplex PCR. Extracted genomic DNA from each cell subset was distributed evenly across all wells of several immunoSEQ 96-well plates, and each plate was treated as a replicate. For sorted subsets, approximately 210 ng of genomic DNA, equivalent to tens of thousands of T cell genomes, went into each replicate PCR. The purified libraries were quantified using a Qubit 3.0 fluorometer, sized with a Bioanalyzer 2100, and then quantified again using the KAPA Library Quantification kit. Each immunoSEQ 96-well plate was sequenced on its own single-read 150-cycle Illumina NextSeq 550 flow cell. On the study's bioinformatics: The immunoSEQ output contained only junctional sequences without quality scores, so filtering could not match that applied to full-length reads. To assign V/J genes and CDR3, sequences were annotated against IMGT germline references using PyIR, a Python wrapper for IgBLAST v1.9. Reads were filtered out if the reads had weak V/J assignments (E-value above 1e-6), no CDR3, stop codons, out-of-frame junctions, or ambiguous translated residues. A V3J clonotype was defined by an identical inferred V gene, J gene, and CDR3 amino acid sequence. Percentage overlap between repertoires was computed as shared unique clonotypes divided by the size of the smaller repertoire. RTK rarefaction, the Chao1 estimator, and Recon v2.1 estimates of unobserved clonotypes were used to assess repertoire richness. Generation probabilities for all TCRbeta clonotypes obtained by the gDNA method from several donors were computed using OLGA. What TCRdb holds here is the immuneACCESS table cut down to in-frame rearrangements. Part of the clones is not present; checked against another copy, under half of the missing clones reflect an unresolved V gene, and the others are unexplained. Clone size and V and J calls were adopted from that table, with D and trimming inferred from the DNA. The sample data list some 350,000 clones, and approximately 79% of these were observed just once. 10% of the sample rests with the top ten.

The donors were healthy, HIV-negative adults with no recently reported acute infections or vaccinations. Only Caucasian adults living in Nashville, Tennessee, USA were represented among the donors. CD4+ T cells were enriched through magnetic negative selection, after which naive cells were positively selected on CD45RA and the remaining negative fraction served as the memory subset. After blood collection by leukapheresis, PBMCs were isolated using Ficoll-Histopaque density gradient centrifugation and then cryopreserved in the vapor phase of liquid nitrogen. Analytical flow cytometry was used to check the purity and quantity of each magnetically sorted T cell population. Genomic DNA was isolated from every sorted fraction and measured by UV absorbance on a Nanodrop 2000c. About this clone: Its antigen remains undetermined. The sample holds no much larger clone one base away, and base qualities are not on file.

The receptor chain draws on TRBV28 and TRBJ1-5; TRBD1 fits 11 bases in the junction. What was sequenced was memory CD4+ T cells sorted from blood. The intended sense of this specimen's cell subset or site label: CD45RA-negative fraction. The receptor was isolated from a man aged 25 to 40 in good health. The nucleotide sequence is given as TGTGCCAGCAGATCCGGGACAGGGGGTCAGCCCCAGCATTTT. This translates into CASRSGTGGQPQHF. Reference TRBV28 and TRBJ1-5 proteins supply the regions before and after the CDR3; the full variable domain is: DVKVTQSSRYLVKRTGEKVFLECVQDMDHENMFWYRQDPGLGLRLIYFSYDVKMKEKGDIPEGYSVSREKKERFSLILESASTNQTSMYLCASRSGTGGQPQHFGDGTRLSIL.